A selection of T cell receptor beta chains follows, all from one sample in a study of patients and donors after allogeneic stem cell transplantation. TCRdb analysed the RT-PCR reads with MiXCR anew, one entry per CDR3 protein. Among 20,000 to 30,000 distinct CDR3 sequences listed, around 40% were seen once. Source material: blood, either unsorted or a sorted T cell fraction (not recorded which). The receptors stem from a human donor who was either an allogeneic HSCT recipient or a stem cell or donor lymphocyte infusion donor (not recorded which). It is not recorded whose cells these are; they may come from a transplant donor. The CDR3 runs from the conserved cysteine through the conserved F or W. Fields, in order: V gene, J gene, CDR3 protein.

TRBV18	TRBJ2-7	CASSPGRLTYEQYF
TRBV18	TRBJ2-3	CASSPGWRAGGPDTQYF
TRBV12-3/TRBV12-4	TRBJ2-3	CASSSRGPPTDTQYF
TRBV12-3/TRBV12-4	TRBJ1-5	CASSLEGIRGLSNQPQHF
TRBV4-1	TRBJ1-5	CASSQVLVRQPQHF
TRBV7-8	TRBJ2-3	CASSLSRVTDTQYF
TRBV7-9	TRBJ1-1	CASSLGVMNTEAFF
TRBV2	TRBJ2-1	CANSGVGNEQFF
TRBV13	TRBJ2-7	CASSRSGTSKQYF
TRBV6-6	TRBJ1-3	CASSYSQARGNTIYF
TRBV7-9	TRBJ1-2	CASSLRGIGYGYTF
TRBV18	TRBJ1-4	CASSPKANNEKLFF
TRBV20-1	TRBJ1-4	CSARDHRDEKLFF
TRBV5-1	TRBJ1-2	CASSDQGNYGYTF
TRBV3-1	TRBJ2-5	CASSQEGAGAGETQYF
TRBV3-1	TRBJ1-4	CASSQVPPGPRHEKLFF
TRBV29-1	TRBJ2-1	CSVLRGSSYNEQFF
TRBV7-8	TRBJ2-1	CASSFLTGENEQFF
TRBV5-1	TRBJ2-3	CASSLGLASTDTQYF
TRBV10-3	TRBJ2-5	CAISESGGSETQYF
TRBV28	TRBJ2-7	CASLAGDSYEQYF
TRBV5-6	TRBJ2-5	CASSFSGPLPYRETQYF
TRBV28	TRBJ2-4	CASKGFSKNIQYF
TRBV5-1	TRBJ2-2	CASSLDGARNTGELFF
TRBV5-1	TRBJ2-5	CASSLAHSFQGKTQYF
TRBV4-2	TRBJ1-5	CASSQLPGGRGQPQHF
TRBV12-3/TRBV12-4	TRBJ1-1	CASSFGLEAFF
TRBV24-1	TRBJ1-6	CATSATWNSPLHF
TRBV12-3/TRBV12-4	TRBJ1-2	CASSPRRWTGRNYGYTF
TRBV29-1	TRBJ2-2	CSVEGVQNTGELFF